Below, one T cell receptor beta chain is given with its context. The V end lost 2 bases, the J end lost 8 bases, and 24 bases lay between the germline ends. The germline gives CDR1 SGHVS, CDR2 FNYEAQ. The CDR3 runs 17 residues. These data come from a study of control samples from healthy donors and cancer patients. Here immunoSEQ multiplex PCR was the method, and the copy in TCRdb shows in-frame clones only, minus some. Here the sample spans about 86,000 clones, over 85% being singletons. The chain employs TRBV7-6 and TRBJ1-2, with D possibly TRBD1 on 5 matching bases. This TCR was recovered from a woman in her twenties or thirties in good health. Sequenced sample: blood. The CDR3, as DNA: TGTGCCAGCAGCTTATCCCCCGGACAAGAATTTATGAGGGGCTACACCTTC. It codes for CASSLSPGQEFMRGYTF.